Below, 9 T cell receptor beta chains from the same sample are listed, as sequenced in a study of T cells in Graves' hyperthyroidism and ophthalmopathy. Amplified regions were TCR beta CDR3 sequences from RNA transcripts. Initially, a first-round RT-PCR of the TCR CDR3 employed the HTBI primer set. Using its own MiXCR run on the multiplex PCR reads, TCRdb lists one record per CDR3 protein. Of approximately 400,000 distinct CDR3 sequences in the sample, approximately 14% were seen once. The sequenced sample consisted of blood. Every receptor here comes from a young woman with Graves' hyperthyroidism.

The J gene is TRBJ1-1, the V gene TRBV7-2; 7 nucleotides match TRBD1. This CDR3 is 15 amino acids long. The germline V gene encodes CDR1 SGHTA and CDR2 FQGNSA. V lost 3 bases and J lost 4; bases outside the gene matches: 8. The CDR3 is CASSLYTGEGTEAFF. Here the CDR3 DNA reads TGTGCCAGCAGCTTGTATACAGGGGAGGGCACTGAAGCTTTCTTT.

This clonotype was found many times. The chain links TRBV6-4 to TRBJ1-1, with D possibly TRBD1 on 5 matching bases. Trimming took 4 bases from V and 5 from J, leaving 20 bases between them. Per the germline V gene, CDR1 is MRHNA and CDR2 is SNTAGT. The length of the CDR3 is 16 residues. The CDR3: CASSANPWGGGTEAFF. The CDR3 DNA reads TGTGCCAGCAGTGCCAACCCGTGGGGCGGAGGGACTGAAGCTTTCTTT.

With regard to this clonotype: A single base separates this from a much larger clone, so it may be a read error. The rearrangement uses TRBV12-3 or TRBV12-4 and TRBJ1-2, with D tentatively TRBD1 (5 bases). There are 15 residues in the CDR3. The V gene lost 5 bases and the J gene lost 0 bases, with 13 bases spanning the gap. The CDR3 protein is CASSTRGGANYGYTF. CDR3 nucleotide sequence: TGTGCCAGCAGTACCCGGGGGGGAGCTAACTATGGCTACACCTTC.

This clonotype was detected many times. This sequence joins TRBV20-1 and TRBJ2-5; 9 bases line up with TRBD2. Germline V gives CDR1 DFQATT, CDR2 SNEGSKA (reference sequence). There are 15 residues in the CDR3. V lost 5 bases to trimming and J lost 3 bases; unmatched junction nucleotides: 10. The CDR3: CSALTSGFREETQYF. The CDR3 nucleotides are TGCAGTGCTTTGACTAGCGGATTTAGGGAAGAGACCCAGTACTTC.

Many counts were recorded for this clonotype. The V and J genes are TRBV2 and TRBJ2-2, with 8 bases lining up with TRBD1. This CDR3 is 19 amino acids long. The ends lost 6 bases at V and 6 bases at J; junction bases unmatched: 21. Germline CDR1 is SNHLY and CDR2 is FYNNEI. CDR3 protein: CASRIPESTGAARSGELFF. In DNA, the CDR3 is TGTGCCAGCAGGATACCCGAATCGACAGGGGCGGCTAGGTCCGGGGAGCTGTTTTTT.

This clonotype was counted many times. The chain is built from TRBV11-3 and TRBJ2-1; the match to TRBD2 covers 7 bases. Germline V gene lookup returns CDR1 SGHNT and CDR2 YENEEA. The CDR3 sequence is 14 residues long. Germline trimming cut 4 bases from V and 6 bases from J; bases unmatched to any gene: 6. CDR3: CASSSTGTTNEQFF. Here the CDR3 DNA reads TGTGCCAGCAGCTCAACCGGGACTACCAATGAGCAGTTCTTC.

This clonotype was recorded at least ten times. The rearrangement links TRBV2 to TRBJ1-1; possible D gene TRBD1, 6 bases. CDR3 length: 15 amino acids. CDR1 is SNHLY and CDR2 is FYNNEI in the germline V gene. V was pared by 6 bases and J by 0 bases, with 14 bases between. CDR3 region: CASSGQRNMNTEAFF. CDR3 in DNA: TGTGCCAGCAGCGGACAGCGCAACATGAACACTGAAGCTTTCTTT.

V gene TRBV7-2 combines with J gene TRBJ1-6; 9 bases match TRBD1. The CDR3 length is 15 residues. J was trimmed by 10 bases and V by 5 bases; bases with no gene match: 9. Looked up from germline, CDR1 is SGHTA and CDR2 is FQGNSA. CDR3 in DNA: TGTGCCAGCAGCGACCGGGACAGGGTCCGATCACCCCTCCACTTT. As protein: CASSDRDRVRSPLHF.

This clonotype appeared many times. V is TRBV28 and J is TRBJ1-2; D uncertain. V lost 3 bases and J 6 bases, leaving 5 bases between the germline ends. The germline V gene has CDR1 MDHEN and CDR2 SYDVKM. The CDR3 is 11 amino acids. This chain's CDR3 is CASSFRDGYTF. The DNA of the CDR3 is TGTGCCAGCAGTTTTAGGGATGGCTACACCTTC.